A single sample gave rise to the 27 T cell receptor beta chains below, sequenced in a study of blood T cell repertoires in COVID-19. Here immunoSEQ multiplex PCR was the method, and the copy in TCRdb shows in-frame clones only, minus some. This sample has a few hundred thousand clones, with around 90% found just once. The sequenced sample consisted of peripheral blood. These receptors originate from a woman under 40 with COVID-19, enrolled during active disease.

This chain links TRBV7-9 with TRBJ2-7; D call uncertain. Germline-derived CDR1 and CDR2 are SEHNR and FQNEAQ (reference sequence). V lost 0 bases to trimming and J lost 2 bases, with 8 bases between them. The CDR3 extends over 14 amino acids. The CDR3 DNA reads as TGTGCCAGCAGCTTAGCTCAGCAGGCCTACGAGCAGTACTTC. Its translation is CASSLAQQAYEQYF.

V usage is TRBV4-1 and J usage is TRBJ2-1; 9 bases line up with TRBD2. V lost 4 bases and J lost 2; bases outside the gene matches: 3. CDR1 is MGHRA and CDR2 is YSYEKL in the germline V gene. The CDR3 contains 15 residues. The CDR3 loop reads CASSLSGSAYNEQFF. CDR3 sequence (DNA): TGCGCCAGCAGCCTTAGCGGGAGCGCCTACAATGAGCAGTTCTTC.

The chain employs TRBV19 and TRBJ2-2; D is unresolved. The CDR3 totals 15 residues. The V end was cut by 3 bases, the J end by 1 base, with 9 bases between. Germline CDR1 is LNHDA and CDR2 is SQIVND (reference sequence). CDR3 sequence (DNA): TGTGCCAGTAGTATTCCGGGTGGGAACACCGGGGAGCTGTTTTTT. Translation: CASSIPGGNTGELFF.

V usage is TRBV4-1 and J usage is TRBJ2-5; TRBD2 agrees at 9 bases. Per germline, CDR1 MGHRA and CDR2 YSYEKL. The CDR3 runs to 13 residues. V shed 8 bases and J 2 bases; nucleotides not matched to a gene: 3. CDR3: CASRLAAQETQYF. The CDR3 DNA is TGCGCCAGCCGACTAGCGGCTCAAGAGACCCAGTACTTC.

The DNA for the CDR3 is TGTGCCAGCAGACTAGCGGGGGAATTCTACGAGCAGTACTTC. Its translation: CASRLAGEFYEQYF. The chain uses TRBV7-2 and TRBJ2-7, with 11 bases that match TRBD2. J was trimmed by 3 bases and V by 6 bases; bases with no gene match: 4. This CDR3 has 14 amino acids. CDR1 is SGHTA, CDR2 FQGNSA, per germline. Variable domain in full (rest from reference TRBV7-2 and TRBJ2-7): GAGVSQSPSNKVTEKGKDVELRCDPISGHTALYWYRQSLGQGLEFLIYFQGNSAPDKSGLPSDRFSAERTGGSVSTLTIQRTQQEDSAVYLCASRLAGEFYEQYFGPGTRLTVT.

The chain couples TRBV2 to TRBJ2-1, with no clear D. CDR1 and CDR2 from the germline V gene are SNHLY and FYNNEI. There are 14 residues in the CDR3. The ends were cut back, 2 bases at V and 7 bases at J, with 12 bases in the middle. The CDR3 DNA is TGTGCCAGCAGTGAAAGCTCGGTCGTTAATGAGCAGTTCTTC. Translated, it gives CASSESSVVNEQFF.

This chain uses TRBV15 with TRBJ1-5; D is undetermined. Deletions cut 0 bases from V and 9 bases from J, with 15 bases between. Germline V lookup: CDR1 LNHNV, CDR2 YYDKDF (reference sequence). The CDR3 totals 15 residues. The CDR3, as DNA: TGTGCCACCAGCAGAGATTTGAGGCGAGGCCCGCCCCAGCATTTT. Translation: CATSRDLRRGPPQHF.

This sequence joins TRBV11-2 and TRBJ2-7, with D maybe TRBD2 (6 bases). The V and J ends lost 8 bases and 0 bases respectively, with 17 bases between them. The CDR3 contains 15 residues. From germline, CDR1 is SGHAT and CDR2 FQNNGV. The CDR3, as DNA: TGTGCCAGCCTGACGATCGCGGGGAGCTCCTACGAGCAGTACTTC. Amino acid sequence: CASLTIAGSSYEQYF.

Turning to this clone: Different DNA sequences within this sample yield the same CDR3. The rearrangement joins TRBV27 to TRBJ1-2; weak D call: TRBD1 (5 bases). CDR1 and CDR2 from the germline V gene are MNHEY and SMNVEV (reference sequence). V was shortened by 6 bases and J by 4 bases, with 9 bases between the two germline ends. The CDR3 contains 12 residues. The CDR3 nucleotides read TGTGCCAGCAGCCCCCAGGGCTATGGCTACACCTTC. Protein product: CASSPQGYGYTF.

V and J are TRBV27 and TRBJ1-2, with 8 positions matching TRBD1. V trimming: 4 bases; J trimming: 4 bases; junction bases outside the gene matches: 5. The germline V gene encodes CDR1 MNHEY and CDR2 SMNVEV (reference sequence). CDR3 size: 14 residues. The CDR3 region is CASSSTGTGYGYTF. In DNA, the CDR3 is TGTGCCAGCAGTTCTACCGGGACAGGCTATGGCTACACCTTC.

The chain couples TRBV30 to TRBJ2-1; 10 bases agree with TRBD2. V lost 4 bases and J lost 7; bases outside the gene matches: 4. Germline V CDR1 and CDR2: GTSNPN, SVGIG (reference sequence). The CDR3 sequence is 13 residues long. The CDR3 loop reads CAWISGRGNEQFF. The CDR3, as DNA: TGTGCCTGGATAAGCGGGAGGGGAAATGAGCAGTTCTTC.

The chain carries TRBV29-1 and TRBJ2-1; 9 nucleotides line up with TRBD2. J lost 6 bases, V lost 1 base, and 10 bases had no gene match. The CDR3 contains 16 residues. The V gene's germline CDR1 is SQVTM and CDR2 ANQGSEA. DNA of the CDR3: TGCAGCGTTGAAGCCCTCGCGGGAGGGTATAGCAATGAGCAGTTCTTC. Translated, it gives CSVEALAGGYSNEQFF.

V and J are TRBV5-3 and TRBJ2-2; TRBD2 matches at 9 bases. TRBV5-3 is an open reading frame, and its role is uncertain. The V gene end was trimmed by 3 bases and the J gene end by 5 bases; junction bases not matched to a gene: 5. The CDR3 spans 15 residues. The DNA for the CDR3 is TGTGCCAGAAGCTATAGACTAGCGGCTACCGGGGAGCTGTTTTTT. Its translation is CARSYRLAATGELFF.

This rearrangement joins TRBV28 to TRBJ1-6; no clear D. Germline V gene sequence: CDR1 MDHEN, CDR2 SYDVKM. V was clipped by 3 bases and J by 6 bases, with 9 bases between them. The CDR3 has 14 amino acids. The DNA for the CDR3 is TGTGCCAGCAGTTTCAGTGACTCTAATTCACCCCTCCACTTT. Protein product: CASSFSDSNSPLHF.

The chain links TRBV28 to TRBJ2-3; no clear D gene. This CDR3 region has 14 residues. V was clipped by 3 bases and J by 2 bases, with 9 bases between them. Germline CDR1 and CDR2: MDHEN and SYDVKM. The DNA for the CDR3 is TGTGCCAGCAGTTTTAGTGGTGTCACAGATACGCAGTATTTT. This gives the protein CASSFSGVTDTQYF.

The chain has TRBV5-6 and TRBJ2-1; TRBD2 aligns across 11 bases. This CDR3 region has 17 residues. Trimming cost V 1 base and J 8 bases; bases outside gene matches: 11. The germline V gene encodes CDR1 SGHDT and CDR2 YYEEEE. CDR3 amino acids: CASSLRFGTSGHDEQFF. In nucleotides, the CDR3 is TGTGCCAGCAGCTTGAGGTTTGGGACTAGCGGACATGATGAGCAGTTCTTC.

The J gene is TRBJ1-5, the V gene TRBV6-2 or TRBV6-3; 7 bases are shared with TRBD1. After removal of 5 bases from V and 11 bases from J, the junction contained 9 bases not matched to a gene. The germline V gene has CDR1 MNHEY and CDR2 SVGEGT. The CDR3 is 13 amino acids. The CDR3 protein is CASSRDSFKAQHF. DNA for the CDR3: TGTGCCAGCAGTCGGGACAGCTTCAAAGCCCAGCATTTT.

The V gene is TRBV5-4, the J gene TRBJ2-2; 13 nucleotides align to TRBD2. The germline gives CDR1 SGHNT, CDR2 YYREEE (reference sequence). CDR3 length: 17 residues. J was trimmed by 3 bases and V by 4 bases; bases with no gene match: 6. The CDR3 coding sequence is TGTGCCAGCAGCCGGGGACTAGCGGGACGATACACCGGGGAGCTGTTTTTT. This encodes CASSRGLAGRYTGELFF.

A word on this clone: At the DNA level, this CDR3 is encoded by other sequences in the same sample as well. The chain carries TRBV29-1 and TRBJ2-3; TRBD2 is a possible D gene (5 bases). Germline CDR1 is SQVTM and CDR2 is ANQGSEA. CDR3 length: 12 amino acids. Trimming shortened V by 4 bases and J by 0 bases, and 5 bases separated the two germline ends. CDR3 protein: CSVGGSTDTQYF. The CDR3 DNA is TGCAGCGTTGGCGGGAGCACAGATACGCAGTATTTT.

The V gene is TRBV10-2, the J gene TRBJ2-1; D is uncertain. CDR3 length: 12 amino acids. Germline V gene lookup returns CDR1 WSHSY and CDR2 SAAADI. V was shortened by 2 bases and J by 9 bases, with 8 bases between the two germline ends. The DNA for the CDR3 is TGCGCCAGCAGTGAGCGTACTGGTGAGCAGTTCTTC. Protein: CASSERTGEQFF.

Points on this clone: The sample carries other DNA sequences with the same CDR3. The rearrangement uses TRBV7-3 and TRBJ2-3; weak D call: TRBD1 (5 bases). V shed 0 bases and J shed 1 base, with 5 bases lying between them. CDR3 length equals 14 residues. The V gene's germline CDR1 is SGHTA and CDR2 FQGTGA. This chain's CDR3 is CASSLTGGTDTQYF. CDR3 DNA sequence: TGTGCCAGCAGCTTAACAGGGGGCACAGATACGCAGTATTTT.

This clone came up a few times. The rearrangement joins TRBV19 to TRBJ2-5; 11 bases match TRBD1. Per the germline V gene, CDR1 is LNHDA and CDR2 is SQIVND (reference sequence). V lost 5 bases to trimming and J lost 2 bases; unmatched junction nucleotides: 13. This CDR3 spans 18 amino acids. CDR3 amino acids: CASSSRTGGQSPQETQYF. The CDR3 DNA sequence: TGTGCCAGTAGTTCTAGGACAGGGGGCCAGTCCCCACAAGAGACCCAGTACTTC.

V is TRBV11-2 and J is TRBJ2-1; D remains unclear. Germline CDR1 reads SGHAT; CDR2 reads FQNNGV. Trimming took 4 bases from V and 15 from J, leaving 13 bases between them. CDR3 length: 11 amino acids. In DNA, the CDR3 is TGTGCCAGCAGCTCAGAGGTATGGGCGTTCTTC. Translation: CASSSEVWAFF.

The chain links TRBV24-1 to TRBJ2-2; 9 bases fit TRBD2. CDR3 length: 15 residues. The V segment lost 4 bases and the J segment 8 bases; nucleotides outside the gene matches: 7. Germline V gene data show CDR1 as KGHDR and CDR2 as SFDVKD. CDR3 nucleotide sequence: TGTGCCACCAGTGACTATAGCGGGAGTTCTGGGGAGCTGTTTTTT. It is translated as CATSDYSGSSGELFF.

The rearrangement uses TRBV28 and TRBJ1-1, with 8 bases aligning to TRBD1. V lost 7 bases to trimming and J lost 5 bases; unmatched junction nucleotides: 9. The CDR3 is made up of 14 amino acids. CDR1 MDHEN and CDR2 SYDVKM come from the germline V gene. As DNA, the CDR3 is TGTGCCAGCAACAACGGACAGGGAGGGACTGAAGCTTTCTTT. Amino acid sequence: CASNNGQGGTEAFF.

The rearrangement links TRBV6-5 to TRBJ1-1; D perhaps matches TRBD1 (6 bases). This CDR3 is built from 15 residues. Germline V gene lookup returns CDR1 MNHEY and CDR2 SVGAGI. Trimming shortened V by 5 bases and J by 0 bases, and 13 bases separated the two germline ends. CDR3 sequence reads: CASSRAGDLNTEAFF. The DNA for the CDR3 is TGTGCCAGCAGTAGGGCAGGGGATTTGAACACTGAAGCTTTCTTT.

This chain joins TRBV28 and TRBJ1-5; D remains unclear. Looked up from germline, CDR1 is MDHEN and CDR2 is SYDVKM. V shed 3 bases and J shed 7 bases, with 10 bases lying between them. The CDR3 runs to 13 residues. CDR3 nucleotide sequence: TGTGCCAGCAGTTTGAGACACACCCAGCCCCAGCATTTT. Translating it yields CASSLRHTQPQHF.